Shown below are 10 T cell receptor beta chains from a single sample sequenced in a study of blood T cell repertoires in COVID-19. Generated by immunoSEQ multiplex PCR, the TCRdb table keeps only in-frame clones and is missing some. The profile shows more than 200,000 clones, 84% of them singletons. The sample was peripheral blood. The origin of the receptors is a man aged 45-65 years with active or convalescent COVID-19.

The CDR3: CATSDGGVNYNEQFF. The CDR3 nucleotides read TGTGCCACCAGTGATGGCGGAGTAAATTACAATGAGCAGTTCTTC. The chain carries TRBV24-1 and TRBJ2-1; D not certain. Trimming stripped 3 bases from V and 4 bases from J, with 12 bases between. Germline lookup yields CDR1 KGHDR and CDR2 SFDVKD. This CDR3 contains 15 residues.

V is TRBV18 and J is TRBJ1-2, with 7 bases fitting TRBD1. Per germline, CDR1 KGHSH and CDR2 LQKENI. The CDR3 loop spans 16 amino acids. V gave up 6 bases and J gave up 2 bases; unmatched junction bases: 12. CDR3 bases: TGTGCCAGCTCCCCGGGACAGAGAGATTCAAACTATGGCTACACCTTC. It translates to CASSPGQRDSNYGYTF.

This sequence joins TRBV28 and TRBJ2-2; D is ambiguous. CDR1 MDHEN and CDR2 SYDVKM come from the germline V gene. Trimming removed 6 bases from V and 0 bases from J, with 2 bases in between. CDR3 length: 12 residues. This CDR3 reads CASSTNTGELFF. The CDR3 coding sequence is TGTGCCAGCAGCACGAACACCGGGGAGCTGTTTTTT. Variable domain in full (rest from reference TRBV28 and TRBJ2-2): DVKVTQSSRYLVKRTGEKVFLECVQDMDHENMFWYRQDPGLGLRLIYFSYDVKMKEKGDIPEGYSVSREKKERFSLILESASTNQTSMYLCASSTNTGELFFGEGSRLTVL.

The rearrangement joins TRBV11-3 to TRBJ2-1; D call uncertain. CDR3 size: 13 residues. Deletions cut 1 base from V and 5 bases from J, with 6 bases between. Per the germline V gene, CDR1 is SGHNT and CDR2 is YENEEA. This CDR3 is CASSLGRNNEQFF. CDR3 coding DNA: TGTGCCAGCAGCTTAGGCAGAAACAATGAGCAGTTCTTC.

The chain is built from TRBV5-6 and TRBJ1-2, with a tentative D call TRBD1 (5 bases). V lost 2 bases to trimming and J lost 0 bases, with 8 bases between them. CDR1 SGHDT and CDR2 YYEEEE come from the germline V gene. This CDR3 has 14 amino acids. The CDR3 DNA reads TGTGCCAGCAGCTTCACAGGACCTAACTATGGCTACACCTTC. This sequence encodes CASSFTGPNYGYTF.

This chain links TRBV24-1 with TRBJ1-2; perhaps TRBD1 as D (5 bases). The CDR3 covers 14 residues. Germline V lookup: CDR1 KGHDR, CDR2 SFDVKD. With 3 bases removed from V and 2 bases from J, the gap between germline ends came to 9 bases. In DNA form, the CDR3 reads TGTGCCACCAGTGATACGGCAGGGAACTATGGCTACACCTTC. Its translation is CATSDTAGNYGYTF.

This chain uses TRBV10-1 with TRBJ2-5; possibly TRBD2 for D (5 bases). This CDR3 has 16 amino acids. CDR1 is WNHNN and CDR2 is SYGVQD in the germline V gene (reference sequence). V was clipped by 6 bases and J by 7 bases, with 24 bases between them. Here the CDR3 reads CASRGSGETAPRTQYF. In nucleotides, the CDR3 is TGCGCCAGCAGGGGGTCTGGGGAGACGGCCCCAAGGACCCAGTACTTC.

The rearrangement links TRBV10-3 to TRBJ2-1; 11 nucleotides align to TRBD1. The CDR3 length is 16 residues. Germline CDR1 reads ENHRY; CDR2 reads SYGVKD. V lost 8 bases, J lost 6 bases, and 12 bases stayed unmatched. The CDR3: CAIRQPPGQGVNEQFF. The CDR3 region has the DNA TGTGCCATCCGGCAACCCCCGGGACAGGGGGTCAATGAGCAGTTCTTC.

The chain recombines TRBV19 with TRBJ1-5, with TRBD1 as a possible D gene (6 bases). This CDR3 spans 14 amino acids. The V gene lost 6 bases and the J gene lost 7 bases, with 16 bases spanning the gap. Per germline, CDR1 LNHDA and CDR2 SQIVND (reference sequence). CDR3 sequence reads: CASRPTSQGQPQHF. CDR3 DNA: TGTGCCAGTAGGCCTACCTCGCAGGGGCAGCCCCAGCATTTT.

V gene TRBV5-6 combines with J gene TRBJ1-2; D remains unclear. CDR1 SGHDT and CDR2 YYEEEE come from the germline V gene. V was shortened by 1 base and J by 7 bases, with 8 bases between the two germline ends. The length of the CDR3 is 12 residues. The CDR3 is CASSLPHFGYTF. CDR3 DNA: TGTGCCAGCAGCTTGCCCCATTTTGGCTACACCTTC.